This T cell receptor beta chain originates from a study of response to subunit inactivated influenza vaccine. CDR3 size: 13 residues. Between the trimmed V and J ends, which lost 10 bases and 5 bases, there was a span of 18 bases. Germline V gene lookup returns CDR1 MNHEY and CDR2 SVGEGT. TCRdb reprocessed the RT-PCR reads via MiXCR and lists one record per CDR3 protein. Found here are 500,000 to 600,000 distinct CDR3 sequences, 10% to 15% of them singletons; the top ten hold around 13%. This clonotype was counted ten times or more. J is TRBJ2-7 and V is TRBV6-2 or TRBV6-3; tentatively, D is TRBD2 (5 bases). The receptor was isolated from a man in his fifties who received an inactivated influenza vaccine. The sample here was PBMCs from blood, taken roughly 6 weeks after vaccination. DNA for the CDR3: TGTGCCATCCGAGACTACGGAGGCGACGAGCAGTACTTC. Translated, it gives CAIRDYGGDEQYF.